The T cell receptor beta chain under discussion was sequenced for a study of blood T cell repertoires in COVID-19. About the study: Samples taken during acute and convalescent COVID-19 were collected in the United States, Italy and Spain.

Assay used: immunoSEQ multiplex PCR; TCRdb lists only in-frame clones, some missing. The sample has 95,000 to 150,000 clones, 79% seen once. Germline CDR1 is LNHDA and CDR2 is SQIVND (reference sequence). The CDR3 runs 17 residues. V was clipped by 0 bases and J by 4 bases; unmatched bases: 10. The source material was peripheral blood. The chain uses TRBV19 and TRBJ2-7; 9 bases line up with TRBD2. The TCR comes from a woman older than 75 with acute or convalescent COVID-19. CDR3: CASSIDLQAGLAYEQYF. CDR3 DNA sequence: TGTGCCAGTAGTATAGATTTACAAGCGGGACTAGCTTACGAGCAGTACTTC.